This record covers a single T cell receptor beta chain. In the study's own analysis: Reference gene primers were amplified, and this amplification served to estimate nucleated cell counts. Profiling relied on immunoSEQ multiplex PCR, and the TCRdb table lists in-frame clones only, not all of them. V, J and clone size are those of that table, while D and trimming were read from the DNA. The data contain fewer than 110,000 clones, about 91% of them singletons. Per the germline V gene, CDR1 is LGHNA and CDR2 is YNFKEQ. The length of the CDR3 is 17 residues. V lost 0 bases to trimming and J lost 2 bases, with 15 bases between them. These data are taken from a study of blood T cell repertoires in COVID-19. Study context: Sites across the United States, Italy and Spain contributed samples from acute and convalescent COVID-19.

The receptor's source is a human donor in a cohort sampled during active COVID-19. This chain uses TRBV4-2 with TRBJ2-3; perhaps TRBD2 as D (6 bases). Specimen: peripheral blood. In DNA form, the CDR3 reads TGTGCCAGCAGCCAAGATTCGAGTCTAGCGTTCACAGATACGCAGTATTTT. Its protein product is CASSQDSSLAFTDTQYF.